The rows below give T cell receptor beta chains drawn from one sample of a study of cytomegalovirus exposure and HLA in healthy donors. Measured with immunoSEQ multiplex PCR; TCRdb has only the in-frame clones, and not every one. There are tens of thousands of clones in the sample, with around 4.2% held by the top ten. The sequenced sample was PBMCs. The origin of the receptors is a woman between 40 and 55 years old in good health and CMV-seropositive. The CDR3 runs from the conserved cysteine through the conserved F or W. A D gene is named only where the DNA matches it firmly.

len	j_gene	v_gene	d_gene	CDR3nt	CDR3aa
17	TRBJ2-3	TRBV5-8	NA	TGTGCCAGCAGCTTGGGCCCAGGCATATCGTACACAGATACGCAGTATTTT	CASSLGPGISYTDTQYF
12	TRBJ2-2	TRBV6-5	NA	TGTGCCAGCCTGAGAGAGACCGGGGAGCTGTTTTTT	CASLRETGELFF
14	TRBJ2-3	TRBV5-6	NA	TGTGCCAGCAGCTTGTCACTTCTTTTCGATACGCAGTATTTT	CASSLSLLFDTQYF
15	TRBJ2-2	TRBV11-1	NA	TGTGCCAGCAGACCTAGGGGTGAGAACACCGGGGAGCTGTTTTTT	CASRPRGENTGELFF
14	TRBJ2-7	TRBV9	TRBD2	TGTGCCAGCAGCGTAGTTGGGACTAGTTACGAGCAGTACTTC	CASSVVGTSYEQYF
17	TRBJ2-6	TRBV10-1	NA	TGCGCCAGCAGTGGCCCAGGAGGGGACTCTGGGGCCAACGTCCTGACTTTC	CASSGPGGDSGANVLTF
13	TRBJ1-2	TRBV30	NA	TGTGCCTGGAGATCTGCAGGGAATGGTGGCTACACCTTC	CAWRSAGNGGYTF
14	TRBJ2-1	TRBV28	NA	TGTGCCAGCAGTTCCGGGACACGCTACAATGAGCAGTTCTTC	CASSSGTRYNEQFF
14	TRBJ2-4	TRBV9	NA	TGTGCCAGCAGCCCGGGACTCCAAACGTCAGGACAGTACTTC	CASSPGLQTSGQYF
16	TRBJ1-5	TRBV15	NA	TGTGCCACCAGCCCCCCTCACAGTGAAGGCAATCAGCCCCAGCATTTT	CATSPPHSEGNQPQHF
16	TRBJ2-5	TRBV13	NA	TGTGCCAGCAGCTTAGGAGGTGGGGGGAGCCAAGAGACCCAGTACTTC	CASSLGGGGSQETQYF
16	TRBJ2-3	TRBV14	NA	TGTGCCAGCAGCCCCAACGCCGGGGTATCGACAGATACGCAGTATTTT	CASSPNAGVSTDTQYF
15	TRBJ2-1	TRBV28	TRBD2	TGTGCCAGCAGTTTACTGGCGGGAGGATTCGATGAGCAGTTCTTC	CASSLLAGGFDEQFF
12	TRBJ1-5	TRBV14	NA	TGTGCCAGCAGCCAAGTAGGGGAGCCCCAGCATTTT	CASSQVGEPQHF